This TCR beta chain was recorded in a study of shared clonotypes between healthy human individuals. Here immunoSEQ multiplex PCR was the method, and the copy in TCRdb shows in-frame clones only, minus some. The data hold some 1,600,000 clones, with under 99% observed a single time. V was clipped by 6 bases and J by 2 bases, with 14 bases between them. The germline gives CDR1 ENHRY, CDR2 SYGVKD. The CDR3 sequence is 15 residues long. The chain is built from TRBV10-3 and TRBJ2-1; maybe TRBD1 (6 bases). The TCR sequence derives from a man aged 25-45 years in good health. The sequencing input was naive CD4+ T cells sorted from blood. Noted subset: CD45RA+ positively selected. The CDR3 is CAIRLTGPTYNEQFF. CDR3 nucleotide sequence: TGTGCCATCAGGCTAACAGGGCCGACCTACAATGAGCAGTTCTTC.